These T cell receptor beta chains were read from a single sample in a study of blood T cell repertoires in COVID-19. Only in-frame clones appear in the TCRdb table, and some are missing; sequencing was by immunoSEQ multiplex PCR. This table has fewer than 300,000 clones, more than 75% appearing once. What was sequenced was peripheral blood. These receptors were taken from a woman aged 40 to 50 who had recovered from COVID-19. Both conserved end residues are part of each CDR3. The order of the fields is D gene, V gene, clone size, CDR3 length, J gene, CDR3 protein, CDR3 DNA. The D gene is left open where the match is weak. Not every row has a clone size; where given, it reads once, few, many or a size class.

D: .; V: TRBV11-3; size: .; length: 12; J: TRBJ2-3; CDR3: CASSLPTDTQYF; DNA: TGTGCCAGCAGCCTCCCCACAGATACGCAGTATTTT
D: .; V: TRBV6-6; size: once; length: 11; J: TRBJ2-7; CDR3: CASSYGGEQYF; DNA: TGTGCCAGCAGTTATGGGGGGGAGCAGTACTTC
D: TRBD2; V: TRBV3-1/TRBV3-2; size: .; length: 21; J: TRBJ2-5; CDR3: CASSQVSEIGMGLAGEETQYF; DNA: TGTGCCAGCAGCCAAGTATCAGAAATTGGTATGGGGCTAGCGGGAGAAGAGACCCAGTACTTC
D: .; V: TRBV11-3; size: .; length: 12; J: TRBJ2-1; CDR3: CASSSLYNEQFF; DNA: TGTGCCAGCAGCTCTCTATACAATGAGCAGTTCTTC
D: TRBD1; V: TRBV3-1/TRBV3-2; size: once; length: 14; J: TRBJ2-4; CDR3: CASSQDTGGGVEYF; DNA: TGTGCCAGCAGCCAAGATACAGGGGGCGGAGTGGAGTACTTC
D: TRBD1; V: TRBV2; size: .; length: 15; J: TRBJ2-1; CDR3: CASSEDRGTYNEQFF; DNA: TGTGCCAGCAGTGAAGACAGGGGGACCTACAATGAGCAGTTCTTC
D: .; V: TRBV19; size: .; length: 18; J: TRBJ1-6; CDR3: CASTPGGPYRSYNSPLHF; DNA: TGTGCCAGTACCCCAGGCGGGCCCTATCGCTCCTATAATTCACCCCTCCACTTT
D: .; V: TRBV6-5; size: .; length: 15; J: TRBJ2-7; CDR3: CASSYGGGTLYEQYF; DNA: TGTGCCAGCAGTTACGGTGGCGGGACCCTCTACGAGCAGTACTTC
D: .; V: TRBV6-5; size: .; length: 15; J: TRBJ1-1; CDR3: CASSYSSGVNTEAFF; DNA: TGTGCCAGCAGTTACTCGTCCGGGGTGAACACTGAAGCTTTCTTT
D: .; V: TRBV6-2/TRBV6-3; size: .; length: 14; J: TRBJ1-2; CDR3: CASSGRRTDYGYTF; DNA: TGTGCCAGCAGTGGGAGGCGGACCGACTATGGCTACACCTTC
D: TRBD2; V: TRBV30; size: .; length: 12; J: TRBJ2-1; CDR3: CAWSAGTSGQFF; DNA: TGTGCCTGGAGCGCCGGGACTAGCGGGCAGTTCTTC
D: TRBD2; V: TRBV5-1; size: .; length: 17; J: TRBJ2-2; CDR3: CASSLGLASRGSGELFF; DNA: TGCGCCAGCAGCTTGGGACTAGCCTCCCGGGGGTCCGGGGAGCTGTTTTTT
D: .; V: TRBV23-1; size: .; length: 14; J: TRBJ1-5; CDR3: CASSPDKGNQPQHF; DNA: TGCGCCAGCAGTCCGGACAAGGGCAATCAGCCCCAGCATTTT
D: .; V: TRBV19; size: .; length: 14; J: TRBJ2-1; CDR3: CASSGRDTYNEQFF; DNA: TGTGCCAGTAGTGGCCGGGACACTTACAATGAGCAGTTCTTC
D: TRBD1; V: TRBV10-3; size: .; length: 14; J: TRBJ1-6; CDR3: CAIRGGIDNSPLHF; DNA: TGTGCCATCAGAGGGGGCATCGATAATTCACCCCTCCACTTT
D: .; V: TRBV4-3; size: .; length: 15; J: TRBJ2-1; CDR3: CASSQDADSYNEQFF; DNA: TGCGCCAGCAGCCAAGATGCGGACTCCTACAATGAGCAGTTCTTC
D: .; V: TRBV7-8; size: .; length: 15; J: TRBJ2-1; CDR3: CASSFGAVSYNEQFF; DNA: TGTGCCAGCAGCTTTGGGGCGGTCTCCTACAATGAGCAGTTCTTC
D: .; V: TRBV4-2; size: .; length: 15; J: TRBJ1-1; CDR3: CASSENPGGIAEAFF; DNA: TGTGCCAGCAGCGAAAACCCGGGGGGGATCGCTGAAGCTTTCTTT
D: .; V: TRBV5-1; size: .; length: 13; J: TRBJ2-7; CDR3: CASSLAQNYEQYF; DNA: TGCGCCAGCAGCTTGGCCCAGAACTACGAGCAGTACTTC
D: TRBD2; V: TRBV7-2; size: .; length: 13; J: TRBJ2-7; CDR3: CASSHPTSGEQYF; DNA: TGTGCCAGCAGCCACCCGACTAGCGGCGAGCAGTACTTC
D: .; V: TRBV29-1; size: .; length: 13; J: TRBJ2-1; CDR3: CSVDSDVTGEQFF; DNA: TGCAGCGTTGATTCAGACGTAACGGGTGAGCAGTTCTTC
D: .; V: TRBV27; size: .; length: 15; J: TRBJ1-1; CDR3: CASSLFHRGPTEAFF; DNA: TGTGCCAGCAGTTTATTCCATCGGGGTCCCACTGAAGCTTTCTTT
D: TRBD2; V: TRBV27; size: .; length: 21; J: TRBJ2-2; CDR3: CASSFGVGGTSGSLGTGELFF; DNA: TGTGCCAGCAGTTTTGGGGTAGGGGGGACTAGCGGGAGTCTTGGCACCGGGGAGCTGTTTTTT
D: .; V: TRBV5-1; size: .; length: 13; J: TRBJ2-1; CDR3: CASSPTPYNEQFF; DNA: TGCGCCAGCAGCCCGACTCCGTACAATGAGCAGTTCTTC
D: TRBD2; V: TRBV3-1/TRBV3-2; size: .; length: 19; J: TRBJ2-1; CDR3: CASSARTSGSRSSYNEQFF; DNA: TGTGCCAGCAGCGCCCGGACTAGCGGGAGTAGGAGCTCCTACAATGAGCAGTTCTTC
D: .; V: TRBV6-5; size: .; length: 16; J: TRBJ1-2; CDR3: CASSYSGGSANYGYTF; DNA: TGTGCCAGCAGTTACTCCGGCGGCTCAGCTAACTATGGCTACACCTTC
D: TRBD1; V: TRBV7-2; size: once; length: 14; J: TRBJ1-1; CDR3: CASSQGGRSAEAFF; DNA: TGTGCCAGCAGCCAGGGGGGCAGATCTGCTGAAGCTTTCTTT
D: TRBD1; V: TRBV20-1; size: once; length: 14; J: TRBJ1-2; CDR3: CSASGDRGNYGYTF; DNA: TGCAGTGCTAGTGGTGACAGGGGGAACTATGGCTACACCTTC
D: .; V: TRBV9; size: .; length: 15; J: TRBJ2-1; CDR3: CASSVEGGSYNEQFF; DNA: TGTGCCAGCAGCGTAGAGGGGGGGTCCTACAATGAGCAGTTCTTC
D: .; V: TRBV30; size: .; length: 13; J: TRBJ2-3; CDR3: CAWNLPGADTQYF; DNA: TGTGCCTGGAACCTGCCGGGGGCAGATACGCAGTATTTT
D: .; V: TRBV6-2/TRBV6-3; size: .; length: 12; J: TRBJ2-5; CDR3: CASSYPQETQYF; DNA: TGTGCCAGCAGTTACCCGCAAGAGACCCAGTACTTC
D: TRBD2; V: TRBV6-5; size: .; length: 15; J: TRBJ2-7; CDR3: CASRTQREGHHEQYF; DNA: TGTGCCAGCAGGACCCAGCGGGAGGGCCACCACGAGCAGTACTTC
D: .; V: TRBV18; size: .; length: 14; J: TRBJ1-6; CDR3: CASSPQDRGSPLHF; DNA: TGTGCCAGCTCACCCCAGGACAGAGGTTCACCCCTCCACTTT
D: .; V: TRBV19; size: .; length: 12; J: TRBJ2-3; CDR3: CASSPGVVTQYF; DNA: TGTGCCAGTAGTCCAGGGGTAGTTACGCAGTATTTT
D: TRBD2; V: TRBV5-1; size: .; length: 15; J: TRBJ2-1; CDR3: CASSLGGRAYNEQFF; DNA: TGCGCCAGCAGCTTGGGCGGGAGGGCGTACAATGAGCAGTTCTTC
D: TRBD1; V: TRBV19; size: few; length: 13; J: TRBJ1-1; CDR3: CASSQDRDTEAFF; DNA: TGTGCCAGTAGCCAGGACAGGGACACTGAAGCTTTCTTT
D: TRBD2; V: TRBV27; size: .; length: 16; J: TRBJ2-2; CDR3: CASSLEGLAANGELFF; DNA: TGTGCCAGCAGTTTGGAGGGACTAGCGGCCAACGGGGAGCTGTTTTTT